This T cell receptor beta chain was sequenced for a study of T cells in Graves' hyperthyroidism and ophthalmopathy. Findings of the study overall: Through a model of 13 V-J features, ophthalmopathy was separated from stable hyperthyroidism. Blood also contained most expanded thyroid clonotypes above 0.001.

This clonotype has a handful of counts. The target antigen is unknown. RNA transcripts gave rise to amplified TCR beta CDR3 regions. Using the HTBI primer set, a first-round RT-PCR was run on the TCR CDR3. MiXCR, run by TCRdb on the multiplex PCR reads, gives a single entry per CDR3 protein. This sample carries about 300,000 distinct CDR3 sequences, 13% of them seen once, and the ten largest clones take about 8%. V lost 6 bases and J 4 bases, leaving 16 bases between the germline ends. The CDR3 length is 15 residues. The V gene's germline CDR1 is MNHNS and CDR2 SASEGT. This receptor was taken from a woman aged 25-40 years with Graves' hyperthyroidism that later progressed to Graves' ophthalmopathy. The genes are TRBV6-1 and TRBJ1-3; tentative D call: TRBD1 (5 bases). The sequencing sample was made of blood. CDR3 protein: CASSRETLAGNTIYF. CDR3 bases: TGTGCCAGCAGCAGGGAGACGCTGGCAGGAAACACCATATATTTT.